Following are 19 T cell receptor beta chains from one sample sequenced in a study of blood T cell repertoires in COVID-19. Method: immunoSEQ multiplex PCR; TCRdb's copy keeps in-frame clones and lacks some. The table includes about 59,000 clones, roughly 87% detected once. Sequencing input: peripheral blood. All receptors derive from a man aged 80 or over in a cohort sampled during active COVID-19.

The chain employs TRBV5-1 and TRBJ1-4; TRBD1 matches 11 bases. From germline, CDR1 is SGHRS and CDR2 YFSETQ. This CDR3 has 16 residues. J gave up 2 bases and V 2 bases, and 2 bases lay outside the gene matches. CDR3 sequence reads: CASSLGQGATNEKLFF. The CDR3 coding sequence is TGCGCCAGCAGCTTAGGACAGGGGGCCACTAATGAAAAACTGTTTTTT.

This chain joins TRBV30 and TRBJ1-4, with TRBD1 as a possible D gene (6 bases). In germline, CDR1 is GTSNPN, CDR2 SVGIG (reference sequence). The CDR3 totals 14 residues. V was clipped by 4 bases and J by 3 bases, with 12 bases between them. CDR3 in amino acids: CAWNRVAANEKLFF. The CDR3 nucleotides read TGTGCCTGGAACAGGGTCGCGGCTAATGAAAAACTGTTTTTT. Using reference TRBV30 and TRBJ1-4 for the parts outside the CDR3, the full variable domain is SQTIHQWPATLVQPVGSPLSLECTVEGTSNPNLYWYRQAAGRGLQLLFYSVGIGQISSEVPQNLSASRPQDRQFILSSKKLLLSDSGFYLCAWNRVAANEKLFFGSGTQLSVL.

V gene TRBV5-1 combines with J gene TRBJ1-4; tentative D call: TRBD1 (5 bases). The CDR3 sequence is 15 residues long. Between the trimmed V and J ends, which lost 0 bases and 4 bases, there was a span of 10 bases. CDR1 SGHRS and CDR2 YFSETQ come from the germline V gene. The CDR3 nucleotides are TGCGCCAGCAGCTTGGGAGACAGCCATAATGAAAAACTGTTTTTT. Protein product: CASSLGDSHNEKLFF.

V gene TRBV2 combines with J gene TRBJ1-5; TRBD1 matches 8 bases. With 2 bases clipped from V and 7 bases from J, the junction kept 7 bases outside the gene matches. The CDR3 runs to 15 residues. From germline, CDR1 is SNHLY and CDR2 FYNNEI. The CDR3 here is CASSEIGTGRQPQHF. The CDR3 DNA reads TGTGCCAGCAGTGAAATAGGGACAGGAAGACAGCCCCAGCATTTT.

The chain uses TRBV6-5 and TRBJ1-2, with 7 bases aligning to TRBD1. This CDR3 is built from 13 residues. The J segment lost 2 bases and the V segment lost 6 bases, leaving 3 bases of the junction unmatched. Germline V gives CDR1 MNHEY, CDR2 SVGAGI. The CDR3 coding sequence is TGTGCCAGCAGGCCAGGGGGAAACTATGGCTACACCTTC. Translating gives CASRPGGNYGYTF.

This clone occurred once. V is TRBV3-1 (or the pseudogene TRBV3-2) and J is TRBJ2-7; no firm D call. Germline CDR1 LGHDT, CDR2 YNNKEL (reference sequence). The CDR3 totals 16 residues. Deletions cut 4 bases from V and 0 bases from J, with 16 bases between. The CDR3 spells CASSRTLGRSSYEQYF. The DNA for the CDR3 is TGTGCCAGCAGCCGAACTTTAGGTCGGAGCTCCTACGAGCAGTACTTC.

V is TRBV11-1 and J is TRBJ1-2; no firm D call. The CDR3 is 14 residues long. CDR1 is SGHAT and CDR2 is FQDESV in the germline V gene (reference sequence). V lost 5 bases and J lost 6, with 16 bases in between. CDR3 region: CASSPRWQENGYTF. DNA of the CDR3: TGTGCCAGCAGCCCAAGGTGGCAGGAAAATGGCTACACCTTC.

This chain's CDR3 is CASSAGRGSYEQYF. The DNA for the CDR3 is TGCGCCAGCAGCGCCGGCAGGGGCTCCTACGAGCAGTACTTC. This chain uses TRBV5-1 with TRBJ2-7; possibly TRBD1 for D (6 bases). Germline V gives CDR1 SGHRS, CDR2 YFSETQ. This CDR3 contains 14 residues. The V end was cut by 4 bases, the J end by 0 bases, with 11 bases between.

The CDR3 here is CASSVSPTYNEQFF. CDR3 DNA sequence: TGTGCCAGCAGTGTGAGTCCCACGTACAATGAGCAGTTCTTC. The chain links TRBV2 to TRBJ2-1; unclear D gene. The CDR3 extends over 14 amino acids. The V gene lost 4 bases and the J gene lost 4 bases, with 11 bases spanning the gap. Germline CDR1 is SNHLY and CDR2 is FYNNEI.

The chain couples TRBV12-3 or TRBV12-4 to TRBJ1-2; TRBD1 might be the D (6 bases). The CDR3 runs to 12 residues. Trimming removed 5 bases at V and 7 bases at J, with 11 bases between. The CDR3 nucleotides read TGTGCCAGCAGTACCACGACAGGTGGCTACACCTTC. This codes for CASSTTTGGYTF.

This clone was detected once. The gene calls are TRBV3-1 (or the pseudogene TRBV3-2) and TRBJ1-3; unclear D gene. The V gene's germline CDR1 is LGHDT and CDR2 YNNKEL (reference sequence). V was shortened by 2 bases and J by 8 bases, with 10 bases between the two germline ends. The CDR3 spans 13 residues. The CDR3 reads CASSQSQRDTIYF. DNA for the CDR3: TGTGCCAGCAGCCAAAGCCAGCGGGACACCATATATTTT.

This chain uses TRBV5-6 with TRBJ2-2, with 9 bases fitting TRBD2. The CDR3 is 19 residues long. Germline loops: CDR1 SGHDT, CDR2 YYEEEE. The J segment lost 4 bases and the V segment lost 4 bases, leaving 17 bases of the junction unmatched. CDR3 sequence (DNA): TGTGCCAGCAGCCCCCTGGGCGCGGGAGGGTTCCGGGTCACCGGGGAGCTGTTTTTT. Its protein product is CASSPLGAGGFRVTGELFF.

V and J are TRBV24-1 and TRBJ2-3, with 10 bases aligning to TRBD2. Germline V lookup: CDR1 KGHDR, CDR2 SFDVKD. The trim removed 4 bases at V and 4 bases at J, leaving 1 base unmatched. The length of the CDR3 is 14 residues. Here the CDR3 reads CATSDGTSADTQYF. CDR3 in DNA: TGTGCCACCAGTGACGGGACTAGCGCAGATACGCAGTATTTT.

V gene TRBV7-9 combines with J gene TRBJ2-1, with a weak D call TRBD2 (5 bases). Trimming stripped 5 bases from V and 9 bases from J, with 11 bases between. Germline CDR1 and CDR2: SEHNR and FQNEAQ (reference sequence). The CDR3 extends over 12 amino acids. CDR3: CASSLDYFEQFF. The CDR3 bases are TGTGCCAGCAGCCTCGACTATTTTGAGCAGTTCTTC.

CDR3 DNA: TGTGCCAGCAGTTACTCGACGCCCGGACTAGGGAGAACCGGAGCCCAAGAGACCCAGTACTTC. Protein: CASSYSTPGLGRTGAQETQYF. The chain is built from TRBV6-2 or TRBV6-3 and TRBJ2-5; TRBD2 matches 7 bases. Trimming cost V 0 bases and J 1 base; bases outside gene matches: 20. The length of the CDR3 is 21 residues. CDR1 is MNHEY, CDR2 SVGEGT, per germline.

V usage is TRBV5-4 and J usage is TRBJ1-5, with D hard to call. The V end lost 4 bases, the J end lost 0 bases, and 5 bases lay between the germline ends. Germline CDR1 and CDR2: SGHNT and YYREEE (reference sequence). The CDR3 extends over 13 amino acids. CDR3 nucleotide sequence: TGTGCCAGCAGCCCAGATAGCAATCAGCCCCAGCATTTT. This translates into CASSPDSNQPQHF.

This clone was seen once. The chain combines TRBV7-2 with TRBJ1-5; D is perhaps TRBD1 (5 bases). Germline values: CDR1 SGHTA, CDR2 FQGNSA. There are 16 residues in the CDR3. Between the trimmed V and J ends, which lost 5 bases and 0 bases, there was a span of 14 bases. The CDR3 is CASSPRGLISNQPQHF. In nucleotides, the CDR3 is TGTGCCAGCAGCCCCCGGGGACTGATTAGCAATCAGCCCCAGCATTTT.

CDR3 nucleotide sequence: TGTGCCAGCAGCCCCAGGCTAGCGCTTCCCTACGAGCAGTACTTC. This translates into CASSPRLALPYEQYF. The gene calls are TRBV3-1 (or the pseudogene TRBV3-2) and TRBJ2-7; TRBD2 is a possible D gene (6 bases). V was pared by 4 bases and J by 2 bases, with 15 bases between. CDR3 length equals 15 residues. In germline, CDR1 is LGHDT, CDR2 YNNKEL (reference sequence).

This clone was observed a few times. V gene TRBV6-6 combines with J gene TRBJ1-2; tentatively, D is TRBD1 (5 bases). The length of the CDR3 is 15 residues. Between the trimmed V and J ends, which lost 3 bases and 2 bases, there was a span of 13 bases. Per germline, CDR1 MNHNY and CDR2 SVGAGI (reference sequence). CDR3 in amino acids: CASSYGGAANYGYTF. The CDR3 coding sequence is TGTGCCAGCAGTTATGGCGGGGCGGCCAACTATGGCTACACCTTC.